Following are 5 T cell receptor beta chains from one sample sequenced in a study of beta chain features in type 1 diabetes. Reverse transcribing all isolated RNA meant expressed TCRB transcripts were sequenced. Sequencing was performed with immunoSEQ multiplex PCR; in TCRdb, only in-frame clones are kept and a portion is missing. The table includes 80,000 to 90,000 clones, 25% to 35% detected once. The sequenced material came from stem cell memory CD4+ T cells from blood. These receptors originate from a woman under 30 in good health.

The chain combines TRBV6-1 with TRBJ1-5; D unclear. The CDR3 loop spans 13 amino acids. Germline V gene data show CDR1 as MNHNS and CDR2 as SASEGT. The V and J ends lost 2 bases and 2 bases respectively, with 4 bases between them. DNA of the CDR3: TGTGCCAGCAGTGAACTCGGCAATCAGCCCCAGCATTTT. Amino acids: CASSELGNQPQHF.

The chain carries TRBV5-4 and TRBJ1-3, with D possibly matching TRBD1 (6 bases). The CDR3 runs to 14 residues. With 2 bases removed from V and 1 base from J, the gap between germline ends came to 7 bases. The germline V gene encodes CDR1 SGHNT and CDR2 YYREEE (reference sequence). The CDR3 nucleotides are TGTGCCAGCAGCTTACAGGGTTCTGGAAACACCATATATTTT. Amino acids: CASSLQGSGNTIYF.

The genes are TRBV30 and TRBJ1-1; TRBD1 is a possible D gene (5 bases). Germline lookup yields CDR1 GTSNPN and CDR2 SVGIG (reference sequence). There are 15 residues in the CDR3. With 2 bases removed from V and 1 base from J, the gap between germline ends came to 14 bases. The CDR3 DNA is TGTGCCTGGAGTAGGGGCGGGGGGTGGAACACTGAAGCTTTCTTT. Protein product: CAWSRGGGWNTEAFF.

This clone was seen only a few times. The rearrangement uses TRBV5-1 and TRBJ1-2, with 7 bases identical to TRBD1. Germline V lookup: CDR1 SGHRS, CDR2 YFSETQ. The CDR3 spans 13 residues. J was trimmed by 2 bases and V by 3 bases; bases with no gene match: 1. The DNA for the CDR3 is TGCGCCAGCAGCTGGGGACAGAACTATGGCTACACCTTC. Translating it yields CASSWGQNYGYTF.

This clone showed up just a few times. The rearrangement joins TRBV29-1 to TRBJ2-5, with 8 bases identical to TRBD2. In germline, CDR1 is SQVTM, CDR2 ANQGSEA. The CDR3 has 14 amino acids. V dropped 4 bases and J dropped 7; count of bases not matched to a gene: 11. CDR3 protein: CSVARGREGGTQYF. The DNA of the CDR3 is TGCAGCGTTGCACGGGGTCGGGAGGGCGGGACCCAGTACTTC.